One and the same sample provided the 5 T cell receptor beta chains below, sequenced in a study of CD8 T cells in Susac syndrome. After extraction with the RNeasy kit, about 0.5 to 1 ug of the RNA was reverse transcribed using random hexamers. TCRdb reprocessed the immunoSEQ multiplex PCR reads via MiXCR and lists one record per CDR3 protein. The sample shows roughly 130,000 distinct CDR3 sequences, about 95% of them seen only once. The sample comprised CD4+ T cells from PBMCs. The receptors derive from a human donor in good health.

The chain couples TRBV15 to TRBJ2-3; D uncertain. The V end was cut by 3 bases, the J end by 2 bases, with 9 bases between. The germline CDR1 and CDR2 sequences are LNHNV and YYDKDF (reference sequence). The CDR3 consists of 14 residues. The CDR3 loop is CATSSSWFTDTQYF. CDR3 in DNA: TGTGCCACCAGCAGTAGCTGGTTCACAGATACGCAGTATTTT.

The chain is built from TRBV7-8 and TRBJ2-5; 8 bases align to TRBD2. CDR1 SGHVS and CDR2 FQNEAQ come from the germline V gene. Trimming removed 0 bases from V and 2 bases from J; junction bases left unmatched: 5. The CDR3 length is 16 residues. This chain's CDR3 is CASSLAPAGVQETQYF. The CDR3 DNA is TGTGCCAGCAGCTTAGCTCCAGCGGGGGTTCAAGAGACCCAGTACTTC.

The V call is TRBV29-1, the J call TRBJ1-1; 10 bases match TRBD1. This CDR3 is built from 13 residues. Looked up from germline, CDR1 is SQVTM and CDR2 is ANQGSEA. With V trimmed by 7 bases and J by 1 base, 3 bases remained unmatched. This CDR3 is CSAGDRGNTEAFF. The CDR3 DNA is TGCAGCGCCGGGGACAGGGGGAACACTGAAGCTTTCTTT. Full variable domain (remainder filled in from reference TRBV29-1 and TRBJ1-1): SAVISQKPSRDICQRGTSLTIQCQVDSQVTMMFWYRQQPGQSLTLIATANQGSEATYESGFVIDKFPISRPNLTFSTLTVSNMSPEDSSIYLCSAGDRGNTEAFFGQGTRLTVV.

The J gene is TRBJ2-1, the V gene TRBV6-2 or TRBV6-3, with D hard to call. Germline V gene data show CDR1 as MNHEY and CDR2 as SVGEGT. The CDR3 is 16 amino acids. V lost 0 bases and J lost 7, with 16 bases in between. The CDR3 loop is CASSYSLGLATNEQFF. CDR3 coding DNA: TGTGCCAGCAGTTACTCTCTGGGCTTAGCTACAAATGAGCAGTTCTTC.

This chain joins TRBV1 and TRBJ1-1; the tabulated D call, TRBD1, remains unverified against the DNA. TRBV1 corresponds to a pseudogene. The CDR3 contains 14 residues. CDR3 coding DNA: TGCACCAGCAGCCTCCCGGGGGCCAACACTGAAGCTTTCTTT. It is translated as CTSSLPGANTEAFF.